A selection of T cell receptor beta chains follows, all from one sample in a study of prognosis after radiotherapy for stage I lung cancer. MiXCR, run by TCRdb on the multiplex PCR reads, gives a single entry per CDR3 protein. The sample holds 10,000 to 15,000 distinct CDR3 sequences, 40% to 55% seen once. Sequencing used PBMCs, obtained before or after stereotactic body radiation therapy (not recorded which). These receptors were obtained from a donor aged 50 or older with non-small cell lung cancer. The CDR3 runs from the conserved cysteine through the conserved F or W. D genes are given only for firm matches. Clone size, where shown, is once, few, many, or a class for clones that have expanded.

>NA|NA|TRBV20-1|TRBJ1-2
TGCAGTGCTTACGACACATCCTACGGCTACACCTTC
CSAYDTSYGYTF
>TRBD2|NA|TRBV28|TRBJ2-1
TGTGCCAGCAGCAGTTATTTCAGGGCTAGCGGGAGCAATGAGCAGTTCTTC
CASSSYFRASGSNEQFF
>NA|few|TRBV5-4|TRBJ2-1
TGTGCCAGCAGCCCCCGGGTCGTGGAGGGGGGTTACAATGAGCAGTTCTTC
CASSPRVVEGGYNEQFF
>NA|NA|TRBV6-1|TRBJ2-2
TGTGCCAGCATGAATAGCGGGAACACCGGGGAGCTGTTTTTT
CASMNSGNTGELFF
>TRBD2|many|TRBV5-6|TRBJ2-1
TGTGCCAGCAGCTCGCAGAGCGGGAGCGGGGATGAGCAGTTCTTC
CASSSQSGSGDEQFF
>TRBD2|many|TRBV24-1|TRBJ2-3
TGTGCCACCGGGACTAGCGCCACAGATACGCAGTATTTT
CATGTSATDTQYF
>NA|medium-sized|TRBV28|TRBJ1-2
TGTGCCAGCAGTTACAGGGATGGCTACACCTTC
CASSYRDGYTF
>TRBD1|NA|TRBV15|TRBJ2-6
TGTGCCAGCAGCCCAGGACAGGGCTTGGGGAACGTCCTGACTTTC
CASSPGQGLGNVLTF
>NA|many|TRBV3-1|TRBJ2-5
TGTGCCAGCAGCCAAAGAGGGGGGAGAGAGACCCAGTACTTC
CASSQRGGRETQYF
>NA|NA|TRBV6-1|TRBJ2-2
TGTGCCAGCAGGCTCTATGGGGAGGAGCTGTTTTTT
CASRLYGEELFF
>NA|NA|TRBV28|TRBJ2-1
TGTGCCAGCACCCGCATCTATGAGCAGTTCTTC
CASTRIYEQFF
>NA|NA|TRBV28|TRBJ2-1
TGTGCCAGCAGTTTGCCTGACAGAGATGAGCAGTTCTTC
CASSLPDRDEQFF
>TRBD2|many|TRBV7-9|TRBJ2-1
TGTGCCAGCAGTTTCATGACTAGCTCGGGTGAGCAGTTCTTC
CASSFMTSSGEQFF
>TRBD2|many|TRBV9|TRBJ2-3
TGTGCCAGCAGCGGATATAGCGGGGGGTCTGCAGATACGCAGTATTTT
CASSGYSGGSADTQYF
>NA|many|TRBV7-2|TRBJ2-7
TGTGCCAGCAGCTTAGAACGGGTCTCCGAGCAGTACTTC
CASSLERVSEQYF
>TRBD2|many|TRBV28|TRBJ2-1
TGTGCCAGCGGGACTAGCGGATACAATGAGCAGTTCTTC
CASGTSGYNEQFF
>TRBD2|many|TRBV19|TRBJ2-7
TGTGCCAGTAGTATAGCACTAGCGGGAGCACCCTACGAGCAGTACTTC
CASSIALAGAPYEQYF
>TRBD2|NA|TRBV5-1|TRBJ2-7
TGCGCCAGCAGCTTGGAGCGGGGTCGCGAGCAGTACTTC
CASSLERGREQYF
>NA|many|TRBV5-5|TRBJ2-2
TGTGCCAGCGGGAATAATCCGAACACCGGGGAGCTGTTTTTT
CASGNNPNTGELFF
>NA|many|TRBV12-3/TRBV12-4|TRBJ1-5
TGTGCCAGCAGTTTTTCTTGGCAGTATAGCAATCAGCCCCAGCATTTT
CASSFSWQYSNQPQHF
>NA|NA|TRBV20-1|TRBJ2-5
TGCAGTGCTCGCAGGGAGTTCCAAGAGACCCAGTACTTC
CSARREFQETQYF
>NA|many|TRBV18|TRBJ1-3
TGTGCCAGTCTCGGGGGCAGGCCTTCGTGGGGAAACACCATATATTTT
CASLGGRPSWGNTIYF
>NA|NA|TRBV19|TRBJ2-3
TGTGCCAGTAGTATGAGCCTCAGACCCACAGATACGCAGTATTTT
CASSMSLRPTDTQYF
>TRBD2|NA|TRBV7-9|TRBJ2-5
TGTGCCAGCAGCTTAGGATCTCTTGGACTAGGGAACCAAGAGACCCAGTACTTC
CASSLGSLGLGNQETQYF
>TRBD1|many|TRBV18|TRBJ1-1
TGTGCCAGCTCAGATGGACAGGGGCGTGTAGCTTTCTTT
CASSDGQGRVAFF
>NA|many|TRBV12-5|TRBJ2-1
TGTGCTAGTGGTTTGGTACGCTTGGGCTACAATGAGCAGTTCTTC
CASGLVRLGYNEQFF
>TRBD2|many|TRBV9|TRBJ2-5
TGTGCCAGCGGTGCCGGGACTAGCGGGGGGGAAGAGACCCAGTACTTC
CASGAGTSGGEETQYF
>TRBD2|NA|TRBV6-1|TRBJ2-2
TGTGCCAGCATGCAAACTAGCGGGGCGAACACCGGGGAGCTGTTTTTT
CASMQTSGANTGELFF
>NA|NA|TRBV12-3/TRBV12-4|TRBJ1-5
TGTGCCAGCAGTTTTTGGGGAGTTAAGCCCCAGCATTTT
CASSFWGVKPQHF
>TRBD1|NA|TRBV7-3|TRBJ2-3
TGTGCCAGCAGCTCAACCGGGACAGTGTCAGATACGCAGTATTTT
CASSSTGTVSDTQYF
>TRBD2|many|TRBV3-1|TRBJ2-1
TGTGCCAGCAGCCAGGTACCGGGGGGGTTCCCCTACAATGAGCAGTTCTTC
CASSQVPGGFPYNEQFF
>NA|many|TRBV7-9|TRBJ2-1
TGTGCCAGCAGCCCAGCCACGAATGAGCAGTTCTTC
CASSPATNEQFF
>NA|many|TRBV4-3|TRBJ2-1
TGCGCCAGCAGCCAAGATGCCTTTGCAGGGAATGGGGGGAATGAGCAGTTCTTC
CASSQDAFAGNGGNEQFF
>NA|many|TRBV7-2|TRBJ1-6
TGTGCCAGCAGCTCGCAGCCTGGGGGGTCACCCCTCCACTTT
CASSSQPGGSPLHF
>TRBD2|many|TRBV9|TRBJ2-1
TGTGCCAGCAGCGAACGACTAGCGGAGTACAATGAGCAGTTCTTC
CASSERLAEYNEQFF
>TRBD1|many|TRBV2|TRBJ2-2
TGTGCCAGCAGTAGGACAGGGTCGGCCACCGGGGAGCTGTTTTTT
CASSRTGSATGELFF
>NA|many|TRBV20-1|TRBJ2-1
TGCAGTGCTAGATTTAGTGGGAGGGAGCAGTTCTTC
CSARFSGREQFF
>NA|many|TRBV20-1|TRBJ2-7
TGCAGTGCGCAAACCGCACTAGACGGCGAGCAGTACTTC
CSAQTALDGEQYF
>NA|many|TRBV9|TRBJ2-7
TGTGCCAGCAGCGTAGCAGCAGGGCGGGGACCCTACGAGCAGTACTTC
CASSVAAGRGPYEQYF
>NA|NA|TRBV28|TRBJ1-6
TGTGCCAGCAGTCCTATGGGGGGGGGTTCACCCCTCCACTTT
CASSPMGGGSPLHF
>TRBD1|medium-sized|TRBV6-2/TRBV6-3|TRBJ2-2
TGTGCCAGCAGTTCCTACAGGGGGAACACCGGGGAGCTGTTTTTT
CASSSYRGNTGELFF
>NA|NA|TRBV30|TRBJ1-6
TGTGCCTGGAGTGACCAGTCGGATTCACCCCTCCACTTT
CAWSDQSDSPLHF
>NA|NA|TRBV9|TRBJ2-1
TGTGCCAGCAGCGTAGACAGGGCCACCTACAATGAGCAGTTCTTC
CASSVDRATYNEQFF
>NA|NA|TRBV6-1|TRBJ1-4
TGTGCCAGCAGTCCGGCCGAGACAGTGGCTGAAAAACTGTTTTTT
CASSPAETVAEKLFF
>NA|NA|TRBV27|TRBJ1-1
TGTGCCAGCAGCTTCGGTTTGCCACATACGAACACTGAAGCTTTCTTT
CASSFGLPHTNTEAFF